This T cell receptor (beta chain) was profiled in a study of metastatic and nonmetastatic thyroid tumors. Whole-study context: Repertoire comparison spanned blood and tumor or nodule tissue of malignant and benign thyroid patients.

V lost 2 bases, J lost 3 bases, and 13 bases lay in between. The germline V gene has CDR1 MDHEN and CDR2 SYDVKM. This CDR3 contains 15 residues. Every patient underwent thyroid surgery untreated. Relative to its sample, this clone is large (0.1 to 1%). Per the authors' pipeline: For papillary thyroid cancer, a distant-metastasis classifier was constructed from CDR3 differences observed across clinicopathological groups. Through MiXCR, TCRdb re-clonotyped the PCR reads. The V and J calls, along with clone size, are taken from TCRdb and not from the paper's own processing. The sample lists 30,000 to 35,000 clones; 30% were seen once.

The receptor was derived from a female donor with papillary thyroid cancer or a benign thyroid nodule (not recorded which). Some clones in this sample may be carry-over from other donors' samples. The sample was blood. The chain combines TRBV28 with TRBJ1-1; D is possibly TRBD1 (5 bases). The CDR3 nucleotides are TGTGCCAGCAGTTTAGAGGATTTGGGGGACACTGAAGCTTTCTTT. This gives the protein CASSLEDLGDTEAFF.